Below are 27 T cell receptor beta chains sequenced from a single sample in a study of T cell repertoires in cytomegalovirus infection. Antigen specificity for these receptors is unknown. MiXCR, run by TCRdb on the reads, gives a single entry per CDR3 protein. The sample consists of some 480,000 distinct CDR3 sequences, roughly a third of them appearing once. The sample in question was cultured PBMCs, obtained from culture after CMV antigen stimulation. These receptor sequences come from a human donor in good health (CMV status not recorded). Some clones in this sample may be carry-over from other donors' samples.

J is TRBJ2-7 and V is TRBV6-5; D is tentatively TRBD1 or TRBD2 (6 bases each). The germline V gene has CDR1 MNHEY and CDR2 SVGAGI. CDR3 length: 14 amino acids. V lost 5 bases and J lost 3, with 14 bases in between. The CDR3 loop is CASSQSGGGYEQYV. DNA of the CDR3: TGTGCCAGCAGTCAGAGCGGAGGGGGCTACGAGCAGTACGTC.

This clonotype has more than one count but fewer than ten. This sequence joins TRBV6-2 or TRBV6-3 and TRBJ2-1, with 7 bases matching TRBD2. There are 16 residues in the CDR3. Trimming at V came to 1 base and at J to 10 bases, leaving 13 bases not matched to a gene. CDR1 is MNHEY, CDR2 SVGEGT, per germline. The CDR3 nucleotides read TGTGCCAGCAGTTACTGGGGCGGGAGAGGGCGAGACGAGCAGTTCTTC. Translating gives CASSYWGGRGRDEQFF.

The chain is built from TRBV6-2 or TRBV6-3 and TRBJ2-7; TRBD1 agrees at 9 bases. This CDR3 is 14 amino acids long. After removal of 6 bases from V and 4 bases from J, the junction contained 7 bases not matched to a gene. Germline V lookup: CDR1 MNHEY, CDR2 SVGEGT. CDR3: CASRLGQGRYEQYF. The CDR3 DNA follows: TGTGCCAGCAGGCTGGGACAGGGAAGGTACGAGCAGTACTTC.

V and J are TRBV7-6 and TRBJ2-1; 8 bases fit TRBD2. CDR1 and CDR2 from the germline V gene are SGHVS and FNYEAQ. With V trimmed by 5 bases and J by 3 bases, 6 bases remained unmatched. The CDR3 is 15 residues long. The CDR3 here is CASSRSGGHYNEQFF. CDR3 DNA: TGTGCCAGCAGCCGGAGCGGGGGTCACTACAATGAGCAGTTCTTC.

This clonotype has a handful of counts. The chain links TRBV29-1 to TRBJ2-1; no definite D call. Germline lookup yields CDR1 SQVTM and CDR2 ANQGSEA. Trimming left V 3 bases short and J 0 bases short, with 9 bases between. The CDR3 runs 14 residues. Here the CDR3 reads CSVDDKSSYNEQFF. The CDR3 region has the DNA TGCAGCGTTGACGACAAGAGCTCCTACAATGAGCAGTTCTTC.

This clonotype was observed a single time. The chain carries TRBV5-4 and TRBJ2-1; no definite D call. The germline CDR1 and CDR2 sequences are SGHNT and YYREEE (reference sequence). The CDR3 is made up of 12 amino acids. Trimming removed 6 bases at V and 12 bases at J, with 16 bases between. CDR3: CASTDITAAQFF. In DNA form, the CDR3 reads TGTGCCAGCACCGACATTACCGCGGCGCAGTTCTTC.

The rearrangement links TRBV2 to TRBJ2-3, with 11 bases fitting TRBD2. Germline CDR1 reads SNHLY; CDR2 reads FYNNEI. This CDR3 has 18 residues. V shed 3 bases and J 5 bases; nucleotides not matched to a gene: 13. This CDR3 is CASSDGSGRASGEDTQYF. For the CDR3, the DNA is TGTGCCAGCAGTGATGGTAGCGGGAGGGCCTCCGGTGAAGATACGCAGTATTTT.

In its sample, this clonotype was seen a few times. This chain connects TRBV6-6 to TRBJ2-1; 13 positions match TRBD2. CDR1 is MNHNY, CDR2 SVGAGI, per germline (reference sequence). V dropped 9 bases and J dropped 10; count of bases not matched to a gene: 3. This CDR3 region has 12 residues. The DNA of the CDR3 is TGTGCCAGTGGGACTAGCGGGATCGAGCAGTTCTTC. Protein sequence: CASGTSGIEQFF.

The V call is TRBV12-3 or TRBV12-4, the J call TRBJ2-5; D perhaps matches TRBD1 (6 bases). The length of the CDR3 is 14 residues. Trimming shortened V by 5 bases and J by 4 bases, and 14 bases separated the two germline ends. The CDR3 here is CASSPRDIRETQYF. CDR3 nucleotide sequence: TGTGCCAGCAGTCCCCGGGACATCCGAGAGACCCAGTACTTC.

The chain joins TRBV19 to TRBJ2-1; D unresolved. V was cut by 6 bases and J by 3 bases, with 15 bases left in between. The CDR3 consists of 15 residues. From germline, CDR1 is LNHDA and CDR2 SQIVND (reference sequence). CDR3 residues: CASSQRSTNYNEQFF. The CDR3 nucleotides read TGTGCCAGTAGCCAGAGGAGCACCAACTACAATGAGCAGTTCTTC.

The rearrangement links TRBV2 to TRBJ2-7, with a possible D match to TRBD2 (6 bases). V lost 8 bases to trimming and J lost 6 bases, with 14 bases between them. Germline V lookup: CDR1 SNHLY, CDR2 FYNNEI. This CDR3 has 12 residues. The CDR3 sequence: CASHRLDGEQYV. CDR3 DNA: TGTGCCAGCCATAGACTAGATGGCGAGCAGTACGTC.

This clonotype was seen a handful of times. This chain links TRBV11-3 with TRBJ1-6, with unresolved D. CDR1 is SGHNT and CDR2 is YENEEA in the germline V gene. V shed 5 bases and J shed 7 bases, with 12 bases lying between them. CDR3 size: 14 residues. CDR3 DNA: TGTGCCAGCAGCAAAGAGGCGGTGAATTCACCCCTCCACTTT. Translation gives CASSKEAVNSPLHF.

The chain has TRBV11-2 and TRBJ1-1; D unresolved. V lost 2 bases and J 2 bases, leaving 12 bases between the germline ends. Germline V lookup: CDR1 SGHAT, CDR2 FQNNGV. This CDR3 has 15 amino acids. The CDR3 bases are TGTGCCAGCAGCTTACGCCGGACGGTTAACACTGAAGCTTTCTTT. It codes for CASSLRRTVNTEAFF.

This chain connects TRBV11-2 to TRBJ2-1; D may be TRBD2 (6 bases). Trimming cost V 10 bases and J 3 bases, with 19 bases left between them. In germline, CDR1 is SGHAT, CDR2 FQNNGV. The length of the CDR3 is 15 residues. Written as DNA, the CDR3 is TGTGCCACCTTGCGGGGCCCCGGGAGCTACAATGAGCAGTTCTTC. It is translated as CATLRGPGSYNEQFF.

The genes are TRBV4-3 and TRBJ1-2; D is unresolved. Trimming cost V 5 bases and J 6 bases, with 19 bases left between them. The CDR3 has 15 amino acids. Germline loops: CDR1 LGHNA, CDR2 YSLEER. The CDR3 loop is CASSKRVVAENGYTF. In nucleotides, the CDR3 is TGCGCCAGCAGCAAAAGAGTGGTGGCAGAAAATGGCTACACCTTC.

This clonotype was observed a handful of times. This rearrangement joins TRBV6-6 to TRBJ1-1; 7 bases agree with TRBD1. The germline gives CDR1 MNHNY, CDR2 SVGAGI (reference sequence). The junction had 6 bases not matched to a gene; V was cut back by 7 bases and J by 1 base. This CDR3 is 14 amino acids long. The CDR3 reads CASTMGQTNTEAFF. CDR3 sequence (DNA): TGTGCCAGCACCATGGGACAGACGAACACTGAAGCTTTCTTT.

The V and J genes are TRBV6-5 and TRBJ2-3, with 8 bases fitting TRBD1. This CDR3 has 18 residues. CDR1 is MNHEY, CDR2 SVGAGI, per germline. V shed 0 bases and J 1 base; nucleotides not matched to a gene: 9. The CDR3 bases are TGTGCCAGCAGTTACTCGAGAGGACAGGGCTTCGGCACAGATACGCAGTATTTT. This gives the protein CASSYSRGQGFGTDTQYF.

Comment on this clonotype: A junction end diverges from the germline sequence, so it may reflect a read error. V is TRBV11-2 and J is TRBJ1-5, with D possibly TRBD1 on 5 matching bases. The CDR3 contains 15 residues. The germline gives CDR1 SGHAT, CDR2 FQNNGV. Here the CDR3 reads CASSLDGGESQSQHF. CDR3 nucleotide sequence: TGTGCCAGCAGCTTAGATGGGGGGGAAAGTCAGTCCCAGCATTTT. The variable domain in full, with the rest retrieved from reference TRBV11-2 and TRBJ1-5, is EAGVAQSPRYKIIEKRQSVAFWCNPISGHATLYWYQQILGQGPKLLIQFQNNGVVDDSQLPKDRFSAERLKGVDSTLKIQPAKLEDSAVYLCASSLDGGESQSQHFGDGTRLSIL.

The genes are TRBV12-3 or TRBV12-4 and TRBJ2-7; D remains unclear. Trimming pared 3 bases from V and 0 bases from J, leaving 9 bases between. This CDR3 has 14 amino acids. CDR3 sequence reads: CASSFLGISYEQYF. CDR3 sequence (DNA): TGTGCCAGCAGTTTCTTGGGGATCTCCTACGAGCAGTACTTC.

This clonotype appeared a few times. V and J are TRBV5-1 and TRBJ2-7, with 7 positions matching TRBD1. This CDR3 has 13 amino acids. The germline V gene encodes CDR1 SGHRS and CDR2 YFSETQ. V gave up 5 bases and J gave up 7 bases; unmatched junction bases: 9. The CDR3 bases are TGCGCCAGCAGGAATGACAGGGATGGGGAGCAGTACGTC. Amino acids: CASRNDRDGEQYV.

The gene calls are TRBV4-3 and TRBJ2-3; perhaps TRBD2 as D (6 bases). The CDR3 covers 16 residues. Germline V gene lookup returns CDR1 LGHNA and CDR2 YSLEER. The ends were cut back, 1 base at V and 1 base at J, with 12 bases in the middle. CDR3: CASSQVLPSGTDTQYF. DNA for the CDR3: TGCGCCAGCAGCCAAGTGCTACCTAGCGGCACAGATACGCAGTATTTT.

The chain couples TRBV12-3 or TRBV12-4 to TRBJ2-1; D remains unclear. The CDR3 sequence is 14 residues long. The V end lost 7 bases, the J end lost 8 bases, and 18 bases lay between the germline ends. The CDR3 region has the DNA TGTGCCAGCAACCACCTGGCAGCAAGAGATGAGCAGTTCTTC. As protein: CASNHLAARDEQFF.

V usage is TRBV20-1 and J usage is TRBJ2-3; D may be TRBD2 (5 bases). Germline CDR1 reads DFQATT; CDR2 reads SNEGSKA (reference sequence). Between the trimmed V and J ends, which lost 2 bases and 0 bases, there was a span of 12 bases. The CDR3 runs 15 residues. CDR3 loop: CSARRGSTSTDTQYF. In nucleotides, the CDR3 is TGCAGTGCTAGACGGGGATCAACTAGCACAGATACGCAGTATTTT.

Many counts were recorded for this clonotype. The chain carries TRBV7-6 and TRBJ2-1; 9 bases line up with TRBD1. Trimming removed 2 bases from V and 3 bases from J; junction bases left unmatched: 5. CDR3 length equals 16 residues. Germline CDR1 is SGHVS and CDR2 is FNYEAQ. In DNA, the CDR3 is TGTGCCAGCAGCTTAATCGGGACAGGGAGCTACAATGAGCAGTTCTTC. This gives the protein CASSLIGTGSYNEQFF.

The V and J genes are TRBV7-9 and TRBJ2-7; 9 nucleotides line up with TRBD2. The germline CDR1 and CDR2 sequences are SEHNR and FQNEAQ (reference sequence). J lost 5 bases, V lost 6 bases, and 8 bases had no gene match. The CDR3 length is 14 residues. DNA for the CDR3: TGTGCCAGCAGGAAGGATAGCGGGAGCAACGAGCAGTACTTC. It specifies CASRKDSGSNEQYF.

The chain is built from TRBV11-2 and TRBJ1-3; D unresolved. Germline V gives CDR1 SGHAT, CDR2 FQNNGV. Trimming took 5 bases from V and 2 from J, leaving 7 bases between them. The CDR3 runs to 13 residues. CDR3 region: CASSDPPGNTIYF. CDR3 DNA: TGTGCCAGCAGCGACCCACCTGGAAACACCATATATTTT.

This clonotype was counted only a few times. The rearrangement uses TRBV19 and TRBJ2-1, with 12 bases aligning to TRBD2. This CDR3 region has 16 residues. CDR1 is LNHDA, CDR2 SQIVND, per germline (reference sequence). The J segment lost 2 bases and the V segment lost 6 bases, leaving 5 bases of the junction unmatched. The CDR3 DNA follows: TGTGCCAGTAGACTAGCGGGAGGAAAAACCTACAATGAGCAGTTCTTC. This sequence encodes CASRLAGGKTYNEQFF.